These T cell receptor beta chains were read from a single sample in a study of OX40 agonist ivuxolimab in advanced cancers. Generated by immunoSEQ multiplex PCR, the TCRdb table keeps only in-frame clones and is missing some. The table records tens of thousands of clones, less than 90% of them present only once. Sample: CD4+ or CD8+ T cells sorted from blood, taken in a trial of the OX40 agonist ivuxolimab. The receptors shown here come from an adult with an advanced solid tumor such as melanoma, head and neck, liver or kidney cancer. Both conserved end residues are part of each CDR3. Each record gives: V gene, clone size, D gene, J gene, CDR3 DNA, CDR3 protein. The D gene is left open where the match is weak. Size is stated for part of the rows, as once, few or many counts, or as a class when the clone is expanded.

v_call: TRBV2
clone_size: -
d_call: TRBD2
j_call: TRBJ2-7
cdr3_nt: TGTGCCAGCAGTGAGACTAGCGGGGGCGAGCAGTACTTC
cdr3_aa: CASSETSGGEQYF

v_call: TRBV5-5
clone_size: -
d_call: -
j_call: TRBJ1-5
cdr3_nt: TGTGCCAGCAGCTTGGCCGACAGGATAGAACAGCCCCAGCATTTT
cdr3_aa: CASSLADRIEQPQHF

v_call: TRBV6-6
clone_size: once
d_call: -
j_call: TRBJ1-1
cdr3_nt: TGTGCCAGCAGTTCCCCGGGACAAGCAAACACTGAAGCTTTCTTT
cdr3_aa: CASSSPGQANTEAFF

v_call: TRBV12-5
clone_size: -
d_call: -
j_call: TRBJ2-7
cdr3_nt: TGTGCTAGTGGTTTGGACGGGACGAACTACGAGCAGTACTTC
cdr3_aa: CASGLDGTNYEQYF

v_call: TRBV7-2
clone_size: few
d_call: TRBD1
j_call: TRBJ2-5
cdr3_nt: TGTGCCAGCAGCTTCATGGGACAGGGTCGAGAGACCCAGTACTTC
cdr3_aa: CASSFMGQGRETQYF

v_call: TRBV2
clone_size: -
d_call: -
j_call: TRBJ1-6
cdr3_nt: TGTGCCAGCAGTGAACAGGGCTTCTATAATTCACCCCTCCACTTT
cdr3_aa: CASSEQGFYNSPLHF

v_call: TRBV6-6
clone_size: -
d_call: -
j_call: TRBJ1-2
cdr3_nt: TGTGCCAGCAGCATCGGGGGGGATGGCTACACCTTC
cdr3_aa: CASSIGGDGYTF

v_call: TRBV10-3
clone_size: once
d_call: TRBD1
j_call: TRBJ1-1
cdr3_nt: TGTGCCATCAGTGGAAGAGGACAGGCCAACACTGAAGCTTTCTTT
cdr3_aa: CAISGRGQANTEAFF

v_call: TRBV2
clone_size: -
d_call: TRBD2
j_call: TRBJ2-1
cdr3_nt: TGTGCCAGCAGAGACGTAGCGGGGGGCTCCTACAATGAGCAGTTCTTC
cdr3_aa: CASRDVAGGSYNEQFF

v_call: TRBV15
clone_size: -
d_call: -
j_call: TRBJ1-4
cdr3_nt: TGTGCCACCAGCAGAGCGGACGCAACTAATGAAAAACTGTTTTTT
cdr3_aa: CATSRADATNEKLFF

v_call: TRBV30
clone_size: -
d_call: -
j_call: TRBJ1-6
cdr3_nt: TGTGCCTTTGGCCGCCTCCTTGAGTCGCTTTATAATTCACCCCTCCACTTT
cdr3_aa: CAFGRLLESLYNSPLHF

v_call: TRBV7-8
clone_size: few
d_call: TRBD1
j_call: TRBJ2-5
cdr3_nt: TGTGCCAGCAGCTCTAGTCCGGACAGGGGATCTGGGACCCAGTACTTC
cdr3_aa: CASSSSPDRGSGTQYF

v_call: TRBV5-1
clone_size: -
d_call: -
j_call: TRBJ2-7
cdr3_nt: TGCGCCAGCAGCCAGGTTGACCCCGCCTACGAGCAGTACTTC
cdr3_aa: CASSQVDPAYEQYF

v_call: TRBV5-1
clone_size: -
d_call: TRBD2
j_call: TRBJ2-1
cdr3_nt: TGCGCCAGCAGCTTGAGGCTGGGGACTAGCGGGGGGGAGAGATTCAATGAGCAGTTCTTC
cdr3_aa: CASSLRLGTSGGERFNEQFF